The subject of this entry is one TCR beta chain. The antigen is not known. This sample is part of a study of response to subunit inactivated influenza vaccine. Germline V gene lookup returns CDR1 SQVTM and CDR2 ANQGSEA. This CDR3 spans 14 amino acids. V lost 5 bases, J lost 3 bases, and 14 bases lay in between. Using its own MiXCR run on the RT-PCR reads, TCRdb lists one record per CDR3 protein. The sample lists about 310,000 distinct CDR3 sequences; about 20% were seen once. Regarding the study as a whole: After each seasonal influenza vaccination, few new T cells are recruited, the authors suggested.

The V and J genes are TRBV29-1 and TRBJ1-5; D remains ambiguous. The source is a man in his fifties or sixties who received an inactivated influenza vaccine. The source material was PBMCs from blood, sampled about 20 months after vaccination. The CDR3 spells CSVKIGDPNQPQHF. CDR3 sequence (DNA): TGCAGCGTTAAGATCGGCGACCCCAATCAGCCCCAGCATTTT.